Reported below is one T cell receptor beta chain. Its specificity is unknown. Donors were healthy HIV-negative adults without recently reported acute infections or vaccinations. CDR1 is SGHVS, CDR2 FQNEAQ, per germline. The CDR3 contains 13 residues. The ends were cut back, 1 base at V and 4 bases at J, with 7 bases in the middle. This record comes from a study of shared clonotypes between healthy human individuals. The deep-level immunoSEQ assay was used. It was on ten immunoSEQ deep assay plates that unsorted PBMC DNA was sequenced. The assay was immunoSEQ multiplex PCR, and TCRdb's table has in-frame clones only and misses some. The data contain about half a million clones, 70% to 80% of them singletons. Study findings and constraints: Sequencing depth was expected to influence donor clonotype sharing.

The chain has TRBV7-8 and TRBJ1-2; D call uncertain. The TCR originated in a woman aged 40 to 50 in good health. Some clones in this sample may be carry-over from other donors' samples. The specimen was PBMCs. The CDR3 protein is CASSLDILYGYTF. For the CDR3, the DNA is TGTGCCAGCAGCTTAGACATTCTCTATGGCTACACCTTC.